This TCR beta chain was documented in a study of T cells in Graves' hyperthyroidism and ophthalmopathy. Trimming removed 5 bases from V and 10 bases from J, with 6 bases in between. The CDR3 totals 10 residues. This clonotype appeared many times. Regions amplified from RNA transcripts were the TCR beta CDR3 regions. When the TCR CDR3 underwent first-round RT-PCR, the HTBI primer set was used. From the multiplex PCR reads, TCRdb called clonotypes with MiXCR, one entry per CDR3 protein. The table shows approximately 380,000 distinct CDR3 sequences, with more than 13% occurring only once. Clinical symptoms, serum thyroxine and TRAb, thyroid ultrasound and orbital computed tomography were used for the diagnoses.

Material for sequencing was blood. This chain connects TRBV12-3 or TRBV12-4 to TRBJ2-1; D is unresolved. The sequence was obtained from a man in his forties or fifties with Graves' ophthalmopathy. CDR3 nucleotide sequence: TGTGCCAGCAGTCGTTTGGAGCAGTTCTTC. It translates to CASSRLEQFF.